This record looks at one TCR beta chain sequence and its context. No cognate antigen has been identified for it. The data were obtained in a study of T cells expressing NK-cell markers (TCRdb year 2020). For context, the study as a whole: Three sorted T-cell subsets (CD3+CD56+NKG2C+, CD3+CD56+NKG2C- and CD3+CD56-NKG2C+) from about 8 donors had their TCR beta-chain repertoires profiled. Among the eight sequenced donors, only one was HCMV-seronegative, while the other seven were HCMV-seropositive. All eight donors whose samples were sequenced were randomly selected healthy volunteers, three of them men and five women. Illumina HiSeq 2000/2500, MiSeq or NextSeq was used to sequence libraries as 2 x 150 bp reads. Results the study describes overall, beyond this receptor: For roughly six donors, the dominant CD3+CD56+NKG2C+ clonotypes were among the top 10 CD8+ clonotypes and accounted for roughly 1.0-8% of CD8+ T cells. Whether the expanded NKG2C-expressing T cell clones were specific for HCMV antigens remained unclear. Those dominant clonotypes were again the most abundant among CD3+CD56-NKG2C+ cells in a handful of donors, at about 25-60.1%.

The CDR3 spans 14 residues, from the cysteine through the phenylalanine. DNA is not recorded here. From a lookup of the germline V gene, CDR1 and CDR2 are MNHEY and SVGAGI. The sample was run on an Illumina HiSeq 2000. 5'RACE template switching, by which a universal primer site and unique molecular identifiers were added, was used to make TCR beta cDNA libraries. Synthesis of cDNA was primed from the TCR beta constant segment and was followed by two consecutive PCR amplification steps. From the authors' description of their analysis: MIGEC handled demultiplexing of the reads and grouping by UMI, while MiTCR was used to assemble and quantify clonotypes. To remove erroneous sequences, TCR cDNA sequences were retained only when supported by two or more reads. The tcR package was used for downstream repertoire analysis, with clonotypes matched between fractions based on CDR3 nucleotide sequence plus V segment. VDJmatch was used to annotate antigen specificity against VDJdb, with one amino acid substitution allowed in CDR3. Once TCRdb had reprocessed the reads, it stored one entry per CDR3 protein sequence and supplied no DNA. These V and J calls originate from TCRdb's pipeline instead of the authors' own analysis. This sample's clone table shows around 550,000 distinct CDR3 sequences. The ten most abundant clones make up roughly 3.4% of the sample.

HCMV serostatus was determined by detecting HCMV-specific IgG in serum with a commercial ELISA kit. Peripheral blood mononuclear cells were isolated from blood by Ficoll density gradient centrifugation. Sequencing was done on a sample of blood T cells: a sorted CD56 or NKG2C T cell subset, CD4+ or CD8+ T cells, or bulk PBMC T cells (not recorded which). The clonotype comes from a man aged 18 to 29 in good health. Donor details come from another sample of the same person, matched by shared clones. The sequence joins TRBV6-5 to TRBJ2-2; the D gene TCRdb calls, TRBD1, cannot be checked with no DNA. The CDR3 corresponds to CASTRQGRTGELFF.